The clone carrying this TCR beta chain was counted only a few times. Antigen specificity is unknown. CDR3 length: 15 residues. Trimming cost V 4 bases and J 6 bases; bases outside gene matches: 11. The germline CDR1 and CDR2 sequences are MNHEY and SVGAGI. For repertoire sequencing, the TCR beta CDR3 regions were amplified from RNA transcripts. Amplification began with first-round RT-PCR using HTBI primers, then second-round multiplex PCR was performed. TCRdb processed the multiplex PCR reads anew with MiXCR; each CDR3 protein has one entry. The table has approximately 640,000 distinct CDR3 sequences, 35% to 45% seen once. This sample stems from a study of Graves' ophthalmopathy and Graves' hyperthyroidism. Turning to the study itself: Upon initial diagnosis and before any treatment, peripheral blood was collected.

General study findings and limits: A 13-signature model separated ophthalmopathy from stable hyperthyroidism, reaching about 88% sensitivity and around 81% specificity cross-validated. The model flagged ophthalmopathy progression at approximately 70% sensitivity and 72.22% specificity.

Orbital computed tomography, thyroid ultrasound, TRAb, serum thyroxine and clinical symptoms formed the basis of diagnosis. Sequencing was done on a sample of peripheral blood. The TCR was taken from an adult man with Graves' ophthalmopathy. The V call is TRBV6-5, the J call TRBJ1-2; TRBD1 matches 7 bases. CDR3 nucleotide sequence: TGTGCCAGCAGTTTCTTAACAGGGGAGGGCAATGGCTACACCTTC. Amino acids: CASSFLTGEGNGYTF.